A single sample is the source of the 25 T cell receptor beta chains below, sequenced in a study of CXCR3-negative and CXCR3-positive naive CD8 T cells. Their antigen targets remain unknown. Via 5' RACE with UMI labels, TRB cDNA libraries were prepared. TCRdb re-analyzed the 5' RACE reads; it lists each CDR3 protein once, without DNA. The sample has 100,000 or so distinct CDR3 sequences. Study-wide results and limits: TRB CDR3s of CXCR3-positive naive cells were more hydrophobic than those of CXCR3-negative naive cells.

Sample: naive CXCR3+ CD8+ T cells from blood. Noted subset: CD45RO-CCR7+CD27+CD95- naive CD8+ T cells expressing CXCR3 (TNR3+). These receptors were obtained from a human donor in good health. Some clones in this sample may be carry-over from other donors' samples.

The rearrangement links TRBV28 to TRBJ2-7. Germline V gene lookup returns CDR1 MDHEN and CDR2 SYDVKM. The CDR3 is made up of 14 amino acids. The CDR3 reads CASRHLLGSSEQYF.

The chain combines TRBV7-9 with TRBJ2-7; TCRdb's D gene call, TRBD1, goes unchecked for lack of DNA. The CDR3 has 13 amino acids. CDR1 SEHNR and CDR2 FQNEAQ come from the germline V gene (reference sequence). CDR3 sequence: CASTGDRSYEQYF.

The chain couples TRBV7-9 to TRBJ1-1. The CDR3 consists of 13 residues. Germline CDR1 and CDR2: SEHNR and FQNEAQ (reference sequence). The CDR3 spells CASSRTLNTEAFF.

This chain connects TRBV29-1 to TRBJ2-2. This CDR3 is 13 amino acids long. In germline, CDR1 is SQVTM, CDR2 ANQGSEA. The CDR3 is CSVELANTGELFF.

The CDR3 here is CSAQGLWETQYF. The gene calls are TRBV29-1 and TRBJ2-5; TCRdb selects TRBD1, and the lack of DNA leaves this call unchecked. The CDR3 covers 12 residues. From germline, CDR1 is SQVTM and CDR2 ANQGSEA.

The rearrangement links TRBV12-3 or TRBV12-4 to TRBJ2-7; as DNA is missing, the TRBD1 call by TCRdb cannot be tested. The CDR3 loop spans 12 amino acids. The CDR3 region is CASKQGAYEQYF.

CDR3 amino acids: CASMLETGELFF. The V gene is TRBV9, the J gene TRBJ2-2. Per the germline V gene, CDR1 is SGDLS and CDR2 is YYNGEE. The CDR3 totals 12 residues.

The chain couples TRBV20-1 to TRBJ2-1; TCRdb outputs TRBD2, but without DNA this stays unchecked. The CDR3 is made up of 15 amino acids. Germline V CDR1 and CDR2: DFQATT, SNEGSKA (reference sequence). The chain's CDR3 is CSARVLVHGYNEQFF.

The chain carries TRBV4-3 and TRBJ2-1; TCRdb gives TRBD2 as the D gene, but with no DNA this cannot be confirmed. This CDR3 spans 15 amino acids. CDR1 is LGHNA, CDR2 YSLEER, per germline. This CDR3 is CASSPGAFQWNEQFF.

The CDR3 protein is CASSLLGTGAFF. J is TRBJ1-1 and V is TRBV12-3 or TRBV12-4; TCRdb's D call, TRBD1, is unchecked because there is no DNA. This CDR3 contains 12 residues.

The chain carries TRBV18 and TRBJ2-5. Germline lookup yields CDR1 KGHSH and CDR2 LQKENI. The CDR3 runs 15 residues. The CDR3 loop is CASSPPGWGRETQYF.

J is TRBJ1-1 and V is TRBV9. The CDR3 runs to 14 residues. Germline CDR1 reads SGDLS; CDR2 reads YYNGEE. Here the CDR3 reads CASSWTAGDTEAFF.

The chain links TRBV6-2 or TRBV6-3 to TRBJ2-2. The CDR3 is 16 amino acids. Germline CDR1 reads MNHEY; CDR2 reads SVGEGT. CDR3 residues: CASSRSLNRNTGELFF.

J is TRBJ2-1 and V is TRBV24-1; TCRdb lists TRBD2, though no DNA is available to test this call. This CDR3 has 16 residues. Germline V gene sequence: CDR1 KGHDR, CDR2 SFDVKD. This CDR3 reads CATSVSSGRAPHEQFF.

The V and J genes are TRBV27 and TRBJ1-6; TCRdb picks TRBD1, but there is no DNA to check that call. The CDR3 sequence is 12 residues long. Per the germline V gene, CDR1 is MNHEY and CDR2 is SMNVEV (reference sequence). The CDR3 loop is CASSFGGSPLHF.

This chain links TRBV10-2 with TRBJ2-1; TCRdb reports TRBD1, a call that lacks DNA to check it against. The CDR3 sequence is 15 residues long. Germline V gene data show CDR1 as WSHSY and CDR2 as SAAADI. The CDR3 here is CASSEGGSSYNEQFF.

The V call is TRBV29-1, the J call TRBJ1-2. The germline CDR1 and CDR2 sequences are SQVTM and ANQGSEA. CDR3 length: 13 amino acids. CDR3 residues: CSVEDQGHYGYTF. Together with reference TRBV29-1 and TRBJ1-2, the CDR3 gives the full variable domain: SAVISQKPSRDICQRGTSLTIQCQVDSQVTMMFWYRQQPGQSLTLIATANQGSEATYESGFVIDKFPISRPNLTFSTLTVSNMSPEDSSIYLCSVEDQGHYGYTFGSGTRLTVV.

The genes are TRBV6-6 and TRBJ2-3; absent DNA, TCRdb's TRBD1 call cannot be checked. This CDR3 contains 16 residues. CDR1 and CDR2 (germline): MNHNY, SVGAGI (reference sequence). The CDR3 spells CASSYDGQGDTDTQYF.

The J gene is TRBJ1-2, the V gene TRBV6-6. This CDR3 region has 14 residues. Germline CDR1 MNHNY, CDR2 SVGAGI (reference sequence). The CDR3 protein is CASSSSLGGEGYTF.

The chain has TRBV7-7 and TRBJ2-5. The germline V gene encodes CDR1 SSHAT and CDR2 FNYEAQ (reference sequence). This CDR3 contains 14 residues. The CDR3 reads CASSLVSGGETQHF.

This chain links TRBV4-1 with TRBJ2-7; the D call from TCRdb, TRBD2, cannot be confirmed without DNA. Germline V gives CDR1 MGHRA, CDR2 YSYEKL. This CDR3 is 15 amino acids long. The CDR3 is CASSQGVGLAYEQYF.

This chain joins TRBV4-3 and TRBJ2-1; TCRdb reports TRBD1, a call that lacks DNA to check it against. The V gene's germline CDR1 is LGHNA and CDR2 YSLEER. The CDR3 is 17 amino acids. Here the CDR3 reads CASSQGRRESAYNEQFF.

V and J are TRBV29-1 and TRBJ2-5; TCRdb outputs TRBD2, but without DNA this stays unchecked. The germline V gene has CDR1 SQVTM and CDR2 ANQGSEA. The CDR3 contains 15 residues. The CDR3 spells CSVAPPGGRYETQYF.

The chain couples TRBV14 to TRBJ2-3. Germline assignment: CDR1 SGHDN and CDR2 FVKESK. The CDR3 covers 13 residues. This CDR3 reads CASSQYLTDTQYF.

The chain combines TRBV7-9 with TRBJ2-5; the TCRdb call, TRBD2, lacks DNA for checking. CDR1 is SEHNR, CDR2 FQNEAQ, per germline (reference sequence). This CDR3 region has 14 residues. The CDR3: CASSPAAGSEAQYF.